This T cell receptor beta chain was captured by sequencing in a study of blood T cell repertoires in COVID-19. Between the trimmed V and J ends, which lost 5 bases and 2 bases, there was a span of 6 bases. The CDR3 has 12 amino acids. Profiling relied on immunoSEQ multiplex PCR, and the TCRdb table lists in-frame clones only, not all of them. Among hundreds of thousands of clones, nearly 90% were seen once, and the ten largest hold about 12%. The sample was peripheral blood. This receptor was obtained from a woman aged 18-29 years who had recovered from COVID-19. This chain uses TRBV12-3 or TRBV12-4 with TRBJ1-2; no clear D gene. CDR3 residues: CASSQKNYGYTF. The CDR3 nucleotides are TGTGCCAGCAGTCAAAAAAACTATGGCTACACCTTC.